This T cell receptor beta chain was sequenced during a study of Ad26.COV2.S vaccination and SARS-CoV-2 variants. As for the study in general: A participant enrolled in the COV1001 Ad26.COV2.S trial arm provided the sample.

The V gene's germline CDR1 is SGHTA and CDR2 FQGTGA. The junction had 3 bases not matched to a gene; V was cut back by 5 bases and J by 3 bases. The CDR3 is 14 residues long. This clone appeared once. Its cognate antigen is unknown. The treatment here: approximately 18 received Ad26.COV2.S at low or high dose, single or two shots; a few received placebo; per-sample allocation not given. Samples analyzed were those drawn on day 63 after the first vaccine or placebo injection. Study-wide findings and caveats: Reports say spike-specific CD8+ and CD4+ T cell responses covered substantial breadth after vaccination.

Repertoires were generated with immunoSEQ multiplex PCR, while TCRdb's copy carries only in-frame clones and drops some. This table holds roughly 380,000 clones, approximately 88% found once. The rearrangement uses TRBV7-3 and TRBJ2-2; the match to TRBD1 covers 7 bases. The receptor's source is a person aged 18-65 years who received the Ad26.COV2.S COVID-19 vaccine or a placebo. The specimen comprised peripheral blood, sampled in a trial of Ad26.COV2.S vaccine versus placebo. The CDR3 reads CASSPTGDTGELFF. DNA of the CDR3: TGTGCCAGCAGCCCCACAGGGGACACCGGGGAGCTGTTTTTT. Together with reference TRBV7-3 and TRBJ2-2, the CDR3 gives the full variable domain: GAGVSQTPSNKVTEKGKYVELRCDPISGHTALYWYRQSLGQGPEFLIYFQGTGAADDSGLPNDRFFAVRPEGSVSTLKIQRTERGDSAVYLCASSPTGDTGELFFGEGSRLTVL.